These 9 T cell receptor beta chains were sequenced from one sample in a study of T cells in Graves' hyperthyroidism and ophthalmopathy. Amplification of TCR beta CDR3 regions used RNA as the template. HTBI primers drove first-round RT-PCR of the TCR CDR3. TCRdb reanalysed the multiplex PCR reads using MiXCR and keeps one entry per CDR3 protein. Of 450,000 to 650,000 distinct CDR3 sequences listed, around 14% are singletons. Sequencing was performed on blood. The receptors derive from a woman under 30 with Graves' ophthalmopathy.

This clonotype was found many times. This chain joins TRBV28 and TRBJ2-7; TRBD2 agrees at 8 bases. With 5 bases clipped from V and 4 bases from J, the junction kept 7 bases outside the gene matches. Germline CDR1 and CDR2: MDHEN and SYDVKM. The CDR3 has 14 residues. The CDR3 loop reads CASSPHAGGYEQYF. The CDR3 DNA reads as TGTGCCAGCAGTCCCCATGCGGGAGGTTACGAGCAGTACTTC.

The J gene is TRBJ1-6, the V gene TRBV12-3 or TRBV12-4, with D tentatively TRBD1 (6 bases). Trimming removed 6 bases at V and 7 bases at J, with 16 bases between. The CDR3 totals 15 residues. DNA for the CDR3: TGTGCCAGCAGGCCTGCGGGACACGGAAATTCACCCCTCCACTTT. It yields the protein CASRPAGHGNSPLHF.

The chain carries TRBV7-9 and TRBJ1-1; TRBD1 matches 7 bases. V lost 3 bases to trimming and J lost 4 bases; unmatched junction nucleotides: 14. This CDR3 contains 17 residues. The germline V gene encodes CDR1 SEHNR and CDR2 FQNEAQ (reference sequence). CDR3 DNA sequence: TGTGCCAGCAGCTTTAGAGGGGGCTACCTGATGACCACTGAAGCTTTCTTT. It specifies CASSFRGGYLMTTEAFF.

The J gene is TRBJ2-3, the V gene TRBV25-1; perhaps TRBD2 as D (6 bases). The CDR3 extends over 17 amino acids. Trimming pared 4 bases from V and 4 bases from J, leaving 21 bases between. Germline-derived CDR1 and CDR2 are MGHDK and SYGVNS. As DNA, the CDR3 is TGTGCCAGCAGTGCCCTGGGGACTGTACGGGCGGCAGATACGCAGTATTTT. This encodes CASSALGTVRAADTQYF.

This clonotype was detected many times. This rearrangement joins TRBV20-1 to TRBJ2-1; 8 bases align to TRBD1. Germline CDR1 DFQATT, CDR2 SNEGSKA (reference sequence). The CDR3 length is 14 residues. V trimming: 3 bases; J trimming: 7 bases; junction bases outside the gene matches: 8. CDR3 sequence: CSARTGALDNEQFF. The DNA for the CDR3 is TGCAGTGCTAGGACAGGGGCCCTAGATAATGAGCAGTTCTTC.

This clonotype was seen many times. The chain has TRBV27 and TRBJ2-7; D gene unclear. The CDR3 has 13 residues. Trimming stripped 2 bases from V and 6 bases from J, with 11 bases between. Per the germline V gene, CDR1 is MNHEY and CDR2 is SMNVEV (reference sequence). Written as DNA, the CDR3 is TGTGCCAGCAGTTTAGAGTGGGCGCGCGAGCAGTACTTC. Protein product: CASSLEWAREQYF.

This clonotype was detected many times. This chain connects TRBV6-1 to TRBJ2-3, with D possibly being TRBD1 (5 bases). The CDR3 spans 14 residues. V was cut by 3 bases and J by 5 bases, with 12 bases left in between. In germline, CDR1 is MNHNS, CDR2 SASEGT. The CDR3 is CASSDRQGQDTQYF. CDR3 sequence (DNA): TGTGCCAGCAGTGACCGGCAGGGTCAAGATACGCAGTATTTT.

This clonotype was seen ten or more times. V is TRBV20-1 and J is TRBJ2-1, with unresolved D. The CDR3 spans 11 residues. CDR1 is DFQATT, CDR2 SNEGSKA, per germline (reference sequence). V shed 4 bases and J shed 7 bases, with 8 bases lying between them. The CDR3: CSATDRNEQFF. CDR3 DNA sequence: TGCAGTGCTACCGACCGGAATGAGCAGTTCTTC.

The chain joins TRBV5-5 to TRBJ1-6, with 7 bases aligning to TRBD1. CDR1 and CDR2 from the germline V gene are SGHKS and YYEKEE (reference sequence). This CDR3 has 15 residues. V shed 4 bases and J 5 bases; nucleotides not matched to a gene: 6. As DNA, the CDR3 is TGTGCCAGCAGCCAATTTACAGGGGATAATTCACCCCTCCACTTT. Protein: CASSQFTGDNSPLHF.